The rows below give T cell receptor beta chains drawn from one sample of a study of T cells in Graves' hyperthyroidism and ophthalmopathy. TCRdb called the multiplex PCR reads again in MiXCR, with one record for every CDR3 protein. The sample has roughly 260,000 distinct CDR3 sequences; approximately 14% are singletons. The sequencing input was blood. The receptors stem from a woman in her 40s with Graves' hyperthyroidism that later progressed to Graves' ophthalmopathy. Both conserved end residues are trimmed from each CDR3. Fields, in order: V gene, clone size, J gene, CDR3 length, CDR3 protein. Where a row states a size, it is once, few, many or the class of an expanded clone; other rows omit it.

v_gene: TRBV27
abundance: .
j_gene: TRBJ2-2
len: 16
CDR3aa: ASSLSAVPGGKAGELF

v_gene: TRBV10-3
abundance: many
j_gene: TRBJ2-5
len: 16
CDR3aa: AISGSRLAGGLGETQY

v_gene: TRBV28
abundance: many
j_gene: TRBJ2-7
len: 11
CDR3aa: ASARHKTYEQY

v_gene: TRBV27
abundance: .
j_gene: TRBJ2-1
len: 10
CDR3aa: ASSLGPAEQF

v_gene: TRBV2
abundance: .
j_gene: TRBJ2-5
len: 14
CDR3aa: ASSDFRGTRQETQY

v_gene: TRBV19
abundance: many
j_gene: TRBJ2-1
len: 13
CDR3aa: ASSAGTGTYNEQF

v_gene: TRBV3-1
abundance: many
j_gene: TRBJ2-5
len: 11
CDR3aa: ASSPIPDETQY

v_gene: TRBV24-1
abundance: many
j_gene: TRBJ2-1
len: 11
CDR3aa: ATAGLVGHEQF

v_gene: TRBV3-1
abundance: many
j_gene: TRBJ2-1
len: 12
CDR3aa: ASSQVPIATEQF

v_gene: TRBV20-1
abundance: few
j_gene: TRBJ2-5
len: 11
CDR3aa: SARNRGRETQY

v_gene: TRBV14
abundance: many
j_gene: TRBJ2-7
len: 14
CDR3aa: ASSPGLAFISYEQY

v_gene: TRBV7-2
abundance: many
j_gene: TRBJ1-1
len: 12
CDR3aa: ASSLLWMRTEAF

v_gene: TRBV12-3/TRBV12-4
abundance: many
j_gene: TRBJ2-1
len: 13
CDR3aa: ASSQTGVAYNEQF

v_gene: TRBV5-1
abundance: many
j_gene: TRBJ2-5
len: 12
CDR3aa: ASSFGGNQETQY

v_gene: TRBV7-8
abundance: many
j_gene: TRBJ2-7
len: 13
CDR3aa: ASSAHWDRFYEQY

v_gene: TRBV9
abundance: many
j_gene: TRBJ2-1
len: 11
CDR3aa: ASSVWLASEQF

v_gene: TRBV3-1
abundance: many
j_gene: TRBJ2-1
len: 14
CDR3aa: ASSRRTSGSHNEQF

v_gene: TRBV7-2
abundance: .
j_gene: TRBJ2-5
len: 12
CDR3aa: ASSTSWTEETQY

v_gene: TRBV30
abundance: many
j_gene: TRBJ1-3
len: 14
CDR3aa: AWSVPPKSSGNTIY

v_gene: TRBV6-1
abundance: many
j_gene: TRBJ2-5
len: 13
CDR3aa: ASSRQGYDQETQY

v_gene: TRBV5-1
abundance: many
j_gene: TRBJ2-1
len: 13
CDR3aa: ASSLGGSQSGEQF

v_gene: TRBV10-2
abundance: few
j_gene: TRBJ2-3
len: 13
CDR3aa: ASIGLAGVEDTQY

v_gene: TRBV11-2
abundance: many
j_gene: TRBJ2-7
len: 14
CDR3aa: ASSLGYGTRHSEQY

v_gene: TRBV28
abundance: many
j_gene: TRBJ2-1
len: 10
CDR3aa: ASSQNYNEQF

v_gene: TRBV5-1
abundance: many
j_gene: TRBJ1-6
len: 12
CDR3aa: ASSWLDSGSPLH

v_gene: TRBV11-2
abundance: many
j_gene: TRBJ1-3
len: 16
CDR3aa: ASSLYLKQDISGNTIY

v_gene: TRBV4-2
abundance: few
j_gene: TRBJ2-1
len: 13
CDR3aa: ASSQGGSSYNEQF

v_gene: TRBV19
abundance: few
j_gene: TRBJ1-5
len: 12
CDR3aa: ASSIGNSNQPQH

v_gene: TRBV28
abundance: many
j_gene: TRBJ2-2
len: 9
CDR3aa: ASSLDGELF

v_gene: TRBV7-3
abundance: many
j_gene: TRBJ2-1
len: 12
CDR3aa: ASSLSSGFDEQF

v_gene: TRBV30
abundance: .
j_gene: TRBJ1-3
len: 13
CDR3aa: AWSGASSYGNTIY

v_gene: TRBV11-2
abundance: many
j_gene: TRBJ2-2
len: 14
CDR3aa: ASSLVASLSTGELF

v_gene: TRBV28
abundance: many
j_gene: TRBJ1-5
len: 9
CDR3aa: ASSFYQPQH

v_gene: TRBV3-1
abundance: .
j_gene: TRBJ2-1
len: 12
CDR3aa: ASSQRTGYNEQF

v_gene: TRBV28
abundance: many
j_gene: TRBJ2-7
len: 11
CDR3aa: ACADPGTYEQY

v_gene: TRBV2
abundance: many
j_gene: TRBJ1-2
len: 11
CDR3aa: ASTSGGADGYT

v_gene: TRBV12-3/TRBV12-4
abundance: many
j_gene: TRBJ2-2
len: 15
CDR3aa: ASPNFGGTANTGELF

v_gene: TRBV28
abundance: few
j_gene: TRBJ2-3
len: 14
CDR3aa: ASSFGAGQSTDTQY

v_gene: TRBV19
abundance: many
j_gene: TRBJ2-3
len: 14
CDR3aa: ASSRPGTGSADTQY

v_gene: TRBV3-1
abundance: .
j_gene: TRBJ2-3
len: 12
CDR3aa: ASSQRGAADTQY

v_gene: TRBV5-1
abundance: many
j_gene: TRBJ2-7
len: 14
CDR3aa: ASSFTSGVSSYEQY

v_gene: TRBV6-2/TRBV6-3
abundance: many
j_gene: TRBJ2-7
len: 11
CDR3aa: ASTISLRREQY

v_gene: TRBV19
abundance: .
j_gene: TRBJ1-3
len: 14
CDR3aa: ASKTGGQNRGNTIY

v_gene: TRBV6-5
abundance: many
j_gene: TRBJ1-3
len: 15
CDR3aa: ASSYSGVLDSGNTIY

v_gene: TRBV12-3/TRBV12-4
abundance: .
j_gene: TRBJ2-5
len: 14
CDR3aa: ASSLPGLVLGETQY

v_gene: TRBV9
abundance: many
j_gene: TRBJ2-5
len: 11
CDR3aa: ASSATYTETQY

v_gene: TRBV27
abundance: many
j_gene: TRBJ1-5
len: 11
CDR3aa: ASSYASNQPQH

v_gene: TRBV5-1
abundance: .
j_gene: TRBJ2-3
len: 21
CDR3aa: ASSLIPSGYPFAPGPGTDTQY

v_gene: TRBV28
abundance: many
j_gene: TRBJ1-5
len: 13
CDR3aa: ASSPGGISNQPQH

v_gene: TRBV6-1
abundance: few
j_gene: TRBJ2-7
len: 9
CDR3aa: ASSEWGEQY

v_gene: TRBV30
abundance: many
j_gene: TRBJ1-4
len: 14
CDR3aa: AWRTGQTPTNEKLF

v_gene: TRBV18
abundance: many
j_gene: TRBJ2-3
len: 9
CDR3aa: ASSLIDTQY

v_gene: TRBV20-1
abundance: many
j_gene: TRBJ2-7
len: 12
CDR3aa: SARDPDVLGEQY

v_gene: TRBV19
abundance: many
j_gene: TRBJ2-2
len: 12
CDR3aa: ASRHGANTGELF

v_gene: TRBV18
abundance: many
j_gene: TRBJ2-1
len: 14
CDR3aa: ASSPPGTSGNNEQF